The 18 T cell receptor beta chains below come from one sample, sequenced in a study of response to subunit inactivated influenza vaccine (dated by TCRdb to the late 2010s). The library was produced with RT-PCR. Sequenced on an Illumina HiSeq 2500. TCRdb cleaned the public reads at Q25 with fastp, built clones with MiXCR and kept in-frame beta chains. Here each entry gathers all rows of one CDR3 protein and keeps the most common genes and DNA. This sample holds roughly 710,000 distinct CDR3 sequences; about 15% were observed only once. Clones ranked in the top ten supply 7.6% of the sample. The sample was PBMCs from blood, taken 14 to 15 days before vaccination. The receptors derive from a man in his forties or fifties who received an inactivated influenza vaccine. Donor details come from another sample of the same person, matched by shared clones.

The gene calls are TRBV28 and TRBJ2-1; a weak D match, TRBD2 (5 bases). Between the trimmed V and J ends, which lost 2 bases and 8 bases, there was a span of 22 bases. Germline V gene data show CDR1 as MDHEN and CDR2 as SYDVKM. This CDR3 has 17 residues. In nucleotides, the CDR3 is TGTGCCAGCAGTTTAGGAAACTTGGTGCAGAGGGAATATGAGCAGTTCTTC. Its protein product is CASSLGNLVQREYEQFF.

This clonotype was observed a few times. The chain uses TRBV6-4 and TRBJ1-6, with D maybe TRBD1 (5 bases). V lost 0 bases, J lost 8 bases, and 17 bases lay in between. This CDR3 is built from 17 residues. The germline CDR1 and CDR2 sequences are MRHNA and SNTAGT. CDR3 nucleotides: TGTGCCAGCAGTGACTCGAGGGGTGGGGATACAGATTCACCCCTCCACTTT. It encodes CASSDSRGGDTDSPLHF.

This clonotype was found a few times. V usage is TRBV7-2 and J usage is TRBJ1-4, with D perhaps matching TRBD1 (5 bases). From germline, CDR1 is SGHTA and CDR2 FQGNSA. Trimming pared 1 base from V and 6 bases from J, leaving 9 bases between. CDR3 length: 14 residues. The CDR3, as DNA: TGTGCCAGCAGCTTAGGGGGGGTGGATGAAAAACTGTTTTTT. Translation: CASSLGGVDEKLFF.

This clonotype was recorded at least ten times. The genes are TRBV20-1 and TRBJ2-3; D not resolved. V was pared by 1 base and J by 1 base, with 6 bases between. This CDR3 has 13 residues. The germline gives CDR1 DFQATT, CDR2 SNEGSKA (reference sequence). CDR3 loop: CSARASGTDTQYF. In DNA, the CDR3 is TGCAGTGCTAGAGCCAGCGGCACAGATACGCAGTATTTT.

This clonotype was seen only a few times. The V call is TRBV6-1, the J call TRBJ2-1, with TRBD2 matching 9 bases. Losses at the gene ends were 6 bases for V and 7 bases for J; bases not matched to a gene: 4. This CDR3 spans 13 amino acids. Germline V gene lookup returns CDR1 MNHNS and CDR2 SASEGT. The CDR3, as DNA: TGTGCCAGCAGGGGCGGGAGGGCGAATGAGCAGTTCTTC. It translates to CASRGGRANEQFF.

The genes are TRBV6-2 or TRBV6-3 and TRBJ1-5, with D possibly TRBD1 on 5 matching bases. Trimming cost V 0 bases and J 2 bases, with 11 bases left between them. This CDR3 comprises 16 residues. Germline CDR1 and CDR2: MNHEY and SVGEGT. The chain's CDR3 is CASSYSGGVGNQPQHF. The CDR3 DNA sequence: TGTGCCAGCAGTTACTCCGGGGGGGTCGGCAATCAGCCCCAGCATTTT.

In this sample, this clonotype turned up many times. This chain uses TRBV6-5 with TRBJ2-5; D perhaps matches TRBD2 (5 bases). Trimming took off 2 bases at V and 7 bases at J, with 17 bases between the two ends. The CDR3 totals 15 residues. Germline lookup yields CDR1 MNHEY and CDR2 SVGAGI. CDR3 nucleotide sequence: TGTGCCAGCAGTTACGAGGTCAGACTAAGAGGGACCCAGTACTTC. Protein product: CASSYEVRLRGTQYF.

In its sample, this clonotype was seen a few times. The chain combines TRBV12-3 or TRBV12-4 with TRBJ2-2, with D possibly TRBD1 on 6 matching bases. Trimming removed 5 bases from V and 0 bases from J, with 13 bases in between. This CDR3 contains 16 residues. As DNA, the CDR3 is TGTGCCAGCAGTCTGGGGGCTCTAACGAACACCGGGGAGCTGTTTTTT. The encoded protein is CASSLGALTNTGELFF.

This clonotype turned up a few times. This rearrangement joins TRBV15 to TRBJ2-5; TRBD2 matches at 14 bases. Germline CDR1 is LNHNV and CDR2 is YYDKDF (reference sequence). The CDR3 has 17 residues. V was clipped by 3 bases and J by 4 bases; unmatched bases: 7. The CDR3 reads CATSSPGLAGEGETQYF. The CDR3 coding sequence is TGTGCCACCAGCAGCCCGGGACTAGCGGGAGAGGGAGAGACCCAGTACTTC.

The sample holds a few counts of this clonotype. V gene TRBV7-9 combines with J gene TRBJ2-1; no clear D. V was pared by 5 bases and J by 7 bases, with 12 bases between. The length of the CDR3 is 13 residues. Germline CDR1 and CDR2: SEHNR and FQNEAQ (reference sequence). The chain's CDR3 is CASSPASGNEQFF. The CDR3 region has the DNA TGTGCCAGCAGCCCCGCTTCCGGTAATGAGCAGTTCTTC.

This clonotype showed up many times. This sequence joins TRBV2 and TRBJ2-5; D ambiguous. The V end was cut by 5 bases, the J end by 2 bases, with 3 bases between. This CDR3 spans 11 amino acids. In germline, CDR1 is SNHLY, CDR2 FYNNEI. In DNA, the CDR3 is TGTGCCAGCAGTCGTCAAGAGACCCAGTACTTC. The encoded protein is CASSRQETQYF.

CDR3 protein: CASSYSLSDTQYF. The CDR3 nucleotides are TGTGCCAGCAGTTACTCGCTATCCGATACGCAGTATTTT. The chain recombines TRBV6-6 with TRBJ2-3; D remains unclear. Trimming stripped 0 bases from V and 6 bases from J, with 7 bases between. This CDR3 is built from 13 residues. The germline CDR1 and CDR2 sequences are MNHNY and SVGAGI (reference sequence).

The chain links TRBV10-3 to TRBJ2-4; D not certain. Per germline, CDR1 ENHRY and CDR2 SYGVKD. The CDR3 has 15 residues. V dropped 3 bases and J dropped 0 bases, with 9 bases sitting between them. CDR3 sequence reads: CAISDGSVAKNIQYF. The DNA for the CDR3 is TGTGCCATCAGTGACGGGTCGGTAGCCAAAAACATTCAGTACTTC.

This clonotype was detected many times. The V gene is TRBV25-1, the J gene TRBJ2-1, with 7 bases that match TRBD2. Unmatched junction bases numbered 10, after V lost 5 bases and J lost 3 bases. Germline V lookup: CDR1 MGHDK, CDR2 SYGVNS. The CDR3 runs 16 residues. Here the CDR3 DNA reads TGTGCCAGCAGTTCCACCCTTCGGGACTACTACAATGAGCAGTTCTTC. Translated: CASSSTLRDYYNEQFF.

This clonotype was found a few times. The V gene is TRBV20-1, the J gene TRBJ2-1; D might be TRBD1 or TRBD2, each matching 5 bases. The CDR3 length is 14 residues. Germline V gives CDR1 DFQATT, CDR2 SNEGSKA (reference sequence). The V and J ends lost 7 bases and 2 bases respectively, with 15 bases between them. CDR3 residues: CSGDRDGAYNEQFF. The CDR3, as DNA: TGCAGTGGTGACCGGGACGGAGCCTACAATGAGCAGTTCTTC.

This clonotype was seen a handful of times. The chain uses TRBV25-1 and TRBJ2-3, with 10 positions matching TRBD2. In germline, CDR1 is MGHDK, CDR2 SYGVNS. This CDR3 comprises 15 residues. V was clipped by 4 bases and J by 6 bases; unmatched bases: 7. The CDR3 DNA is TGTGCCAGCAGTGTTAGCGGGAGGTTGTGGGATACGCAGTATTTT. Protein product: CASSVSGRLWDTQYF. Combining the CDR3 with reference TRBV25-1 and TRBJ2-3 gives the whole variable domain EADIYQTPRYLVIGTGKKITLECSQTMGHDKMYWYQQDPGMELHLIHYSYGVNSTEKGDLSSESTVSRIRTEHFPLTLESARPSHTSQYLCASSVSGRLWDTQYFGPGTRLTVL.

V gene TRBV28 combines with J gene TRBJ2-1; possible D gene TRBD2, 6 bases. V was cut by 5 bases and J by 12 bases, with 23 bases left in between. CDR1 MDHEN and CDR2 SYDVKM come from the germline V gene. CDR3 length: 15 residues. CDR3 amino acids: CASSPRGRTFGRQFF. The CDR3 nucleotides read TGTGCCAGCAGTCCGCGGGGACGGACATTCGGACGGCAGTTCTTC.

This chain connects TRBV20-1 to TRBJ1-4; unclear D gene. Between the trimmed V and J ends, which lost 5 bases and 5 bases, there was a span of 15 bases. The CDR3 has 14 amino acids. Germline V gene lookup returns CDR1 DFQATT and CDR2 SNEGSKA (reference sequence). CDR3 nucleotide sequence: TGCAGTGCTTCTTCTCGGAGGATAAATGAAAAACTGTTTTTT. Translation gives CSASSRRINEKLFF.